This TCR beta chain was found in a study of CD8 T cells in ankylosing spondylitis. General study results and limits: CD8+ by phenotype, disease-linked clones were relatively rare in peripheral blood. According to the report, clones linked to the disease were significantly enriched in matched synovial fluid samples taken from ankylosing spondylitis patients. Some of the motif variants had earlier been found in reactive arthritis patients' fluid and blood. A TCR beta motif of about eight highly homologous variants seemed to mark ankylosing spondylitis blood.

Making use of molecular barcodes, quantitative 5'-RACE generated TCR beta libraries. TCRdb passed the 5' RACE reads through MiXCR, listing each CDR3 protein once. Of 300,000 to 400,000 distinct CDR3 sequences listed, about 20% were seen once; the top ten hold roughly 16%. In its sample, this clonotype was seen a few times. What it recognizes is unknown. Sequencing was done on a sample of blood, either unsorted or a sorted T cell fraction (not recorded which). The sequence was collected from a male donor with ankylosing spondylitis.

The CDR3 region is CASSFGTSGTYEQYF. Here the CDR3 DNA reads TGTGCCAGCAGCTTCGGGACTAGCGGGACTTACGAGCAGTACTTC. The rearrangement uses TRBV7-9 and TRBJ2-7; 13 nucleotides line up with TRBD2. Germline V gene data show CDR1 as SEHNR and CDR2 as FQNEAQ (reference sequence). The CDR3 has 15 amino acids. V dropped 3 bases and J dropped 4; count of bases not matched to a gene: 3.